The rows below give T cell receptor beta chains drawn from one sample of a study of shared clonotypes between healthy human individuals. Sequencing used immunoSEQ multiplex PCR; TCRdb keeps in-frame clones, though not all of them. The sample includes some 740,000 clones, about 91% seen only once; the top ten take around 24%. The sample comprised naive CD8+ T cells sorted from blood. The source is a man in his thirties or forties in good health. The CDR3 runs from the conserved cysteine through the conserved F or W. Each record gives: J gene, CDR3 length, D gene, V gene, clone size, CDR3 protein, CDR3 DNA. D genes are given only for firm matches. The size entry is marked missing in some rows and otherwise reads once, few, many or a size class.

>TRBJ2-1|23|TRBD2|TRBV27|NA
CASSSNLVPGLAGRLESYNEQFF
TGTGCCAGCAGTTCAAACCTTGTCCCGGGACTAGCGGGAAGGTTAGAGTCCTACAATGAGCAGTTCTTC
>TRBJ2-2|17|NA|TRBV30|once
CAWSVRSLATNTGELFF
TGTGCCTGGAGTGTTAGGAGCCTAGCTACGAACACCGGGGAGCTGTTTTTT
>TRBJ1-1|18|TRBD1|TRBV4-1|NA
CASSQVGLDRGENTEAFF
TGCGCCAGCAGCCAAGTGGGATTGGACAGGGGCGAGAACACTGAAGCTTTCTTT
>TRBJ2-7|13|NA|TRBV7-9|NA
CASSFLGGYEQYF
TGTGCCAGCAGCTTCCTTGGGGGTTACGAGCAGTACTTC
>TRBJ2-1|18|NA|TRBV19|NA
CASSMASFPLSRNNEQFF
TGTGCCAGTAGTATGGCCTCATTCCCCCTCTCTAGAAACAATGAGCAGTTCTTC
>TRBJ2-7|14|NA|TRBV2|NA
CASSKPGSRDEQYF
TGTGCCAGTTCAAAGCCCGGGAGTCGTGACGAGCAGTACTTC
>TRBJ1-5|14|NA|TRBV6-1|NA
CASSEGQGNQPQHF
TGTGCCAGCAGTGAGGGCCAGGGCAATCAGCCCCAGCATTTT
>TRBJ1-3|15|NA|TRBV19|NA
CASSIDVSSGNTIYF
TGTGCCAGTAGTATAGACGTCTCCTCTGGAAACACCATATATTTT
>TRBJ1-2|15|NA|TRBV29-1|NA
CSVEEVRGLYYGYTF
TGCAGCGTTGAAGAGGTTAGAGGGCTTTACTATGGCTACACCTTC
>TRBJ1-5|13|NA|TRBV27|NA
CASSLGVSQPQHF
TGTGCCAGCAGTTTGGGGGTTAGTCAGCCCCAGCATTTT
>TRBJ2-2|17|TRBD2|TRBV28|once
CASSLALAGGPNGELFF
TGTGCCAGCAGTTTAGCACTAGCGGGAGGGCCGAACGGGGAGCTGTTTTTT
>TRBJ2-3|14|NA|TRBV11-2|NA
CASSPSPGADTQYF
TGTGCCAGCAGCCCTAGCCCGGGGGCAGATACGCAGTATTTT
>TRBJ2-7|14|NA|TRBV4-1|NA
CASSQEGVGAEQYF
TGCGCCAGCAGCCAAGAGGGGGTCGGGGCCGAGCAGTACTTC
>TRBJ1-4|15|TRBD1|TRBV6-5|NA
CASSYLDRVNEKLFF
TGTGCCAGCAGTTACCTTGACAGGGTGAACGAAAAACTGTTTTTT
>TRBJ2-4|9|NA|TRBV7-4|NA
CASSWGLYF
TGTGCCAGCAGCTGGGGTCTGTACTTC
>TRBJ2-1|16|TRBD2|TRBV11-2|once
CASSRLAGGPYNEQFF
TGTGCCAGCAGCCGACTAGCGGGAGGACCCTACAATGAGCAGTTCTTC
>TRBJ2-7|14|NA|TRBV7-2|NA
CASSLGPQPYEQYF
TGTGCCAGCAGCTTAGGGCCGCAACCGTACGAGCAGTACTTC
>TRBJ2-1|15|TRBD2|TRBV7-9|NA
CASSSGRNSNNEQFF
TGTGCCAGCAGCTCCGGGAGGAACTCGAACAATGAGCAGTTCTTC
>TRBJ2-7|15|TRBD2|TRBV7-6|NA
CASSIGTSGSYEQYF
TGTGCCAGCAGCATTGGGACTAGCGGGAGTTACGAGCAGTACTTC
>TRBJ2-1|12|NA|TRBV11-2|NA
CASSFTYNEQFF
TGTGCCAGCAGCTTCACCTACAATGAGCAGTTCTTC
>TRBJ1-2|14|NA|TRBV6-5|NA
CASSLSLGDYGYTF
TGTGCCAGCAGTTTGAGCCTAGGCGACTATGGCTACACCTTC
>TRBJ2-1|16|NA|TRBV6-6|NA
CASSYSRLPGIDEQFF
TGTGCCAGCAGTTACTCGAGACTACCGGGGATCGATGAGCAGTTCTTC
>TRBJ2-1|16|NA|TRBV6-1|NA
CASSERYSLANNEQFF
TGTGCCAGCAGTGAACGCTATTCCCTAGCGAACAATGAGCAGTTCTTC
>TRBJ2-1|18|TRBD1|TRBV29-1|NA
CSVEDRVDLGGAYNEQFF
TGCAGCGTTGAGGACAGGGTTGATCTGGGAGGCGCCTACAATGAGCAGTTCTTC
>TRBJ1-4|16|NA|TRBV7-8|NA
CASSLAHRTVNEKLFF
TGTGCCAGCAGCTTAGCTCACCGGACAGTTAATGAAAAACTGTTTTTT
>TRBJ2-7|13|TRBD1|TRBV7-8|NA
CASRQTGSPEQYF
TGTGCCAGCAGACAGACAGGGTCCCCCGAGCAGTACTTC
>TRBJ2-3|15|TRBD2|TRBV5-8|NA
CASSAGTSGTDTQYF
TGTGCCAGCAGCGCCGGGACTAGTGGGACAGATACGCAGTATTTT
>TRBJ2-7|14|NA|TRBV29-1|NA
CSVVGGRSSYEQYF
TGCAGCGTTGTAGGAGGGCGCAGCTCCTACGAGCAGTACTTC
>TRBJ2-7|16|TRBD2|TRBV5-6|NA
CASSGGLAGGRYEQYF
TGTGCCAGCAGCGGCGGACTAGCGGGAGGACGGTACGAGCAGTACTTC
>TRBJ2-1|13|TRBD2|TRBV27|NA
CASASLAGNEQFF
TGTGCCAGCGCGTCCCTAGCGGGGAATGAGCAGTTCTTC
>TRBJ2-2|19|TRBD2|TRBV27|NA
CASSLSVGAGGPGTGELFF
TGTGCCAGCAGTTTATCAGTTGGAGCGGGAGGGCCCGGCACCGGGGAGCTGTTTTTT